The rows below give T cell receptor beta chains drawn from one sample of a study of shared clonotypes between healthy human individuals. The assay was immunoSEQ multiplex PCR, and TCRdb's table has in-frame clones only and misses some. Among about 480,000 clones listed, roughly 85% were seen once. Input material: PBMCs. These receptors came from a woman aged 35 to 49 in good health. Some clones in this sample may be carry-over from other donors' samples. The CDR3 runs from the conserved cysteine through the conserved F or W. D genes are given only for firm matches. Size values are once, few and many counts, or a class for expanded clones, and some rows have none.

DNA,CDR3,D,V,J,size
TGTGCCAGCAGCCGTGGGGCAGGGGGCTATGTACCGTCCTACGAGCAGTACTTC,CASSRGAGGYVPSYEQYF,TRBD1,TRBV5-6,TRBJ2-7,many
TGTGCCAGCAGTCGACAGGGCTCAGGAGCTTTCTTT,CASSRQGSGAFF,TRBD1,TRBV6-5,TRBJ1-1,.
TGTGCCAGCAGGCTATCTTCAGGGCAAGGAAACACCATATATTTT,CASRLSSGQGNTIYF,.,TRBV2,TRBJ1-3,.
TGTGCCAGCAGTGAAAGGCAGGGCCTTCAGGAGACCCAGTACTTC,CASSERQGLQETQYF,.,TRBV6-4,TRBJ2-5,.
TGTGCCATCAGCGCGGGGGCCGGGGGCGAGCAGTACTTC,CAISAGAGGEQYF,.,TRBV10-3,TRBJ2-7,.
TGTGCCATCAGTGACTCGGGGGTTGAGACCCAGTACTTC,CAISDSGVETQYF,.,TRBV10-3,TRBJ2-5,.
TGTGCCAGCAGCGTAGCTAGGCCAGACTTTAAAGAGACCCAGTACTTC,CASSVARPDFKETQYF,.,TRBV9,TRBJ2-5,.
TGTGCCAGCAGCACGACAGGGAGGACCAAAAACATTCAGTACTTC,CASSTTGRTKNIQYF,.,TRBV7-8,TRBJ2-4,.
TGTGCCAGCAGCTTAGGAGGGACTAGCGGCTACGAGCAGTACTTC,CASSLGGTSGYEQYF,TRBD2,TRBV7-8,TRBJ2-7,.
TGTGCCAGCAGTTCCCTGGACTCTGGAAACACCATATATTTT,CASSSLDSGNTIYF,.,TRBV27,TRBJ1-3,.
TGTGCCAGCAGGAGTGGGGGCGCGGGACACGGTCAGCCCCAGCATTTT,CASRSGGAGHGQPQHF,.,TRBV27,TRBJ1-5,.
TGTGCCAGCAGCTTAGGCGCTAGCGGGAGAGCCGACGAGCAGTACTTC,CASSLGASGRADEQYF,TRBD2,TRBV11-2,TRBJ2-7,few
TGTGCCTTCAACCGAGGGGCTGGGTCACCCCTCCACTTT,CAFNRGAGSPLHF,.,TRBV30,TRBJ1-6,.
TGTGCCAGCAGATCCCCGGGGGGAAACACCATATATTTT,CASRSPGGNTIYF,.,TRBV28,TRBJ1-3,once
TGCAGCGTGCCGAGCGGGGCCAACGTCCTGACTTTC,CSVPSGANVLTF,.,TRBV29-1,TRBJ2-6,.
TGTGCCAGCAGCTTATACGGCGGGGGGTACCAAGAGACCCAGTACTTC,CASSLYGGGYQETQYF,TRBD2,TRBV7-3,TRBJ2-5,.
TGTGCCAGTAGCGGGCTGCTGGATACGCAGTATTTT,CASSGLLDTQYF,.,TRBV19,TRBJ2-3,once
TGTGCCAGCAGTGTGGGGGGTTGGAATCAGCCCCAGCATTTT,CASSVGGWNQPQHF,.,TRBV6-6,TRBJ1-5,.
TGTGCCAGCACCCCGGGACTAGGCCAGACCCAGTACTTC,CASTPGLGQTQYF,TRBD2,TRBV7-9,TRBJ2-5,.
TGCAGCGTTGAACCCGGGGAGGGGACCCAGTACTTC,CSVEPGEGTQYF,TRBD2,TRBV29-1,TRBJ2-5,once
TGCAGTGCTAATCAAAACGGAAAACTGTTTTTT,CSANQNGKLFF,.,TRBV20-1,TRBJ1-4,.
TGCGCCAGCAGCCTCTCCACCGGGACTAGCGGGAGGGGGGAGACCCAGTACTTC,CASSLSTGTSGRGETQYF,TRBD2,TRBV4-3,TRBJ2-5,few
TGTGCCAGCAGCCCTCGAGGAGAGTTCGGGGAGACCCAGTACTTC,CASSPRGEFGETQYF,.,TRBV9,TRBJ2-5,many
TGTGCCAGCTCCGAGGGGACAGTAAGAACCTACGAGCAGTACTTC,CASSEGTVRTYEQYF,TRBD1,TRBV18,TRBJ2-7,.
TGCGCCAGCAGCCAAGCGGGACAGGGGTTCACCTACGAGCAGTACTTC,CASSQAGQGFTYEQYF,TRBD1,TRBV4-1,TRBJ2-7,.
TGTGCCAGCAGCTTGGAGGAGAAGAGGGGCTACACCTTC,CASSLEEKRGYTF,.,TRBV4-2,TRBJ1-2,.
TGCGCCAGCAGTGAGAATGTGGCCACCGGGGAGCTGTTTTTT,CASSENVATGELFF,.,TRBV10-1,TRBJ2-2,.
TGCGCCAGCAGCCCGAGCGGAAGAAGCACAGATACGCAGTATTTT,CASSPSGRSTDTQYF,.,TRBV5-1,TRBJ2-3,.
TGCGCCAGCAGTCCAACAGGGGTAGGAGATACGCAGTATTTT,CASSPTGVGDTQYF,TRBD1,TRBV5-1,TRBJ2-3,.
TGTGCCACCAGCAGAGTAGATTGGGAAAGCACTGAAGCTTTCTTT,CATSRVDWESTEAFF,.,TRBV15,TRBJ1-1,.
TGTGCCAGCTCACCCCAGGTGGGGGCATACAATGAGCAGTTCTTC,CASSPQVGAYNEQFF,.,TRBV18,TRBJ2-1,.
TGTGCCAGCAGTCGAAACCGGGACAGAGAGCAGTACTTC,CASSRNRDREQYF,TRBD1,TRBV6-1,TRBJ2-7,once
TGTGCTAGCAGCTTAGCGAGGGATGGGGAGCTGTTTTTT,CASSLARDGELFF,.,TRBV7-7,TRBJ2-2,.
TGTGCCAGCAGCCCCCCGGGCGTGAACACTGAAGCTTTCTTT,CASSPPGVNTEAFF,.,TRBV6-5,TRBJ1-1,once
TGTGCCAGTGGACAGCCCCCTAATGAAAAACTGTTTTTT,CASGQPPNEKLFF,.,TRBV28,TRBJ1-4,.
TGTGCCACCAGCAGAGATCGGTCGGCCGTACGGACCCAGTACTTC,CATSRDRSAVRTQYF,.,TRBV15,TRBJ2-5,few
TGTGCCAGCAGTTACCAGCCTGGGGCCCGGCCCCAGCATTTT,CASSYQPGARPQHF,.,TRBV6-5,TRBJ1-5,.
TGTGCCAGCAGCTTAAGGGGTAGCGGGAGTCGAGAGACCCAGTACTTC,CASSLRGSGSRETQYF,TRBD2,TRBV7-2,TRBJ2-5,.
TGTGCCAAAACCGGGACTAGCGGGACAAGTAGCACAGATACGCAGTATTTT,CAKTGTSGTSSTDTQYF,TRBD2,TRBV19,TRBJ2-3,.
TGCGCCAGCAGCTTGGGGCAGGGATTGGCTGGGGCCAACGTCCTGACTTTC,CASSLGQGLAGANVLTF,.,TRBV5-1,TRBJ2-6,.
TGTGCCAGCAGCGTAGCTGGGCACTCCTACGAGCAGTACTTC,CASSVAGHSYEQYF,.,TRBV9,TRBJ2-7,.
TGTGCCAGCAGTCCGCCTTCCAAAAGGCAGTACTTC,CASSPPSKRQYF,.,TRBV27,TRBJ2-7,.
TGTGCCAGCAGCGTGGACATCAATCAGCCCCAGCATTTT,CASSVDINQPQHF,.,TRBV9,TRBJ1-5,.
TGTGCCAGCAGGCCCACCCCGACAGGGGACTATGGCTACACCTTC,CASRPTPTGDYGYTF,TRBD1,TRBV5-4,TRBJ1-2,.
TGCGCCAGCAGCCAAGATCGTCTAGCGCTGACCCAGTACTTC,CASSQDRLALTQYF,.,TRBV4-1,TRBJ2-5,.
TGTGCTAGCAGTTTAGGGGTGGGCCGGGAGCAGTACTTC,CASSLGVGREQYF,.,TRBV7-7,TRBJ2-7,.
TGCGCCAGCAGCTTGGTAGGTGCCGGAAACACCATATATTTT,CASSLVGAGNTIYF,.,TRBV5-1,TRBJ1-3,.
TGCGCCAGCAGCCTCCGCCCGCTGACGGGACAAGAGACCCAGTACTTC,CASSLRPLTGQETQYF,.,TRBV5-1,TRBJ2-5,.
TGTGCCACCAGCGGACAGGGGGCGAACACTGAAGCTTTCTTT,CATSGQGANTEAFF,TRBD1,TRBV15,TRBJ1-1,few